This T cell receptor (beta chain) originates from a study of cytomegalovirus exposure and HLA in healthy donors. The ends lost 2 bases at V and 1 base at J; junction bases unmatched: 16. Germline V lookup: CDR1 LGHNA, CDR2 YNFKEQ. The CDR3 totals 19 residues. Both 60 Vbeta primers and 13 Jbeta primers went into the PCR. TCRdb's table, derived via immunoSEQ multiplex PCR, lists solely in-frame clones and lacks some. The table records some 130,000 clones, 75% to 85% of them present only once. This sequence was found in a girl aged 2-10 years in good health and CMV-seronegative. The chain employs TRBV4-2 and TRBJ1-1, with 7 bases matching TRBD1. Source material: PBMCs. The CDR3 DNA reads TGTGCCAGCAGCCAACCTTATATCGATGGGGACAGACAGAACACTGAAGCTTTCTTT. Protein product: CASSQPYIDGDRQNTEAFF.